Listed here are 32 T cell receptor beta chains from one sample, sequenced in a study of blood T cell repertoires in COVID-19. Using immunoSEQ multiplex PCR, the repertoire was profiled, and TCRdb retains in-frame clones only, with some absent. The table includes about 65,000 clones, roughly 71% detected once. Sequencing input: peripheral blood. These receptors all come from a human donor in a cohort sampled during active COVID-19.

CDR3 coding DNA: TGTGCCAGCAGTCAGGGGGTGGACAGAGCCTACGAGCAGTACTTC. This encodes CASSQGVDRAYEQYF. This rearrangement joins TRBV6-5 to TRBJ2-7; TRBD1 agrees at 7 bases. This CDR3 is built from 15 residues. Germline CDR1 reads MNHEY; CDR2 reads SVGAGI. Losses at the gene ends were 5 bases for V and 2 bases for J; bases not matched to a gene: 9.

V and J are TRBV28 and TRBJ1-5; TRBD1 aligns across 7 bases. The CDR3 sequence is 14 residues long. With 5 bases clipped from V and 1 base from J, the junction kept 2 bases outside the gene matches. The germline CDR1 and CDR2 sequences are MDHEN and SYDVKM. The CDR3: CASSAGGSNQPQHF. CDR3 DNA: TGTGCCAGCAGTGCAGGGGGAAGCAATCAGCCCCAGCATTTT.

This clone was recorded many times. The chain joins TRBV9 to TRBJ2-3; 11 bases match TRBD2. V dropped 4 bases and J dropped 1; count of bases not matched to a gene: 2. Germline values: CDR1 SGDLS, CDR2 YYNGEE. This CDR3 has 15 amino acids. The CDR3 sequence: CASSRSGGGTDTQYF. The CDR3 DNA sequence: TGTGCCAGCAGCCGTAGCGGGGGGGGCACAGATACGCAGTATTTT.

The chain is built from TRBV7-2 and TRBJ2-3; possibly TRBD2 for D (5 bases). The CDR3 length is 14 residues. Germline CDR1 is SGHTA and CDR2 is FQGNSA. Trimming took 3 bases from V and 3 from J, leaving 10 bases between them. This chain's CDR3 is CASSFDRGTDTQYF. Here the CDR3 DNA reads TGTGCCAGCAGCTTTGACCGGGGAACAGATACGCAGTATTTT.

CDR3 bases: TGCAGCGGGGCAGGACAGGGGAAGGCTCGGGAGCAGTTCTTC. It encodes CSGAGQGKAREQFF. The chain combines TRBV29-1 with TRBJ2-1; 9 positions match TRBD1. The V segment lost 7 bases and the J segment 10 bases; nucleotides outside the gene matches: 14. The CDR3 length is 14 residues. Germline CDR1 and CDR2: SQVTM and ANQGSEA.

The chain uses TRBV6-2 or TRBV6-3 and TRBJ2-2; 8 bases map to TRBD1. The germline gives CDR1 MNHEY, CDR2 SVGEGT. The junction had 9 bases not matched to a gene; V was cut back by 2 bases and J by 4 bases. The CDR3 extends over 17 amino acids. CDR3 nucleotide sequence: TGTGCCAGCAGTTACGACTTCGGACAGGGACGCACCGGGGAGCTGTTTTTT. Protein sequence: CASSYDFGQGRTGELFF.

The J gene is TRBJ2-5, the V gene TRBV12-3 or TRBV12-4; D ambiguous. Trimming shortened V by 2 bases and J by 4 bases, and 5 bases separated the two germline ends. The CDR3 is made up of 12 amino acids. In DNA form, the CDR3 reads TGTGCCAGCAGTTTAATCGTAGAGACCCAGTACTTC. Translating it yields CASSLIVETQYF.

The chain has TRBV11-1 and TRBJ2-5; 9 bases are shared with TRBD2. Per germline, CDR1 SGHAT and CDR2 FQDESV (reference sequence). V shed 5 bases, J shed 5 bases, and the junction held 12 bases outside the gene matches. This CDR3 is built from 16 residues. The CDR3 bases are TGTGCCAGCAGCCTCCCTGGAGCGGGAGGCGATGAGACCCAGTACTTC. This codes for CASSLPGAGGDETQYF.

The chain joins TRBV7-9 to TRBJ2-5; 10 bases line up with TRBD2. Germline assignment: CDR1 SEHNR and CDR2 FQNEAQ (reference sequence). The length of the CDR3 is 18 residues. V was clipped by 7 bases and J by 5 bases; unmatched bases: 19. CDR3 protein: CASTVLGTSARARETQYF. CDR3 in DNA: TGTGCCAGCACCGTGCTAGGGACTAGCGCCCGGGCCAGGGAGACCCAGTACTTC.

V and J are TRBV19 and TRBJ2-1; no reliable D call. The CDR3 spans 14 residues. Germline V lookup: CDR1 LNHDA, CDR2 SQIVND (reference sequence). Trimming left V 3 bases short and J 0 bases short, with 6 bases between. CDR3 region: CASSIPPSYNEQFF. CDR3 nucleotide sequence: TGTGCCAGTAGTATCCCTCCCTCCTACAATGAGCAGTTCTTC.

V and J are TRBV6-5 and TRBJ2-7, with TRBD1 as a possible D gene (6 bases). CDR1 and CDR2 from the germline V gene are MNHEY and SVGAGI. The CDR3 is made up of 14 amino acids. The V and J ends lost 4 bases and 1 base respectively, with 11 bases between them. The CDR3 reads CASSSQGGSYEQYF. In DNA, the CDR3 is TGTGCCAGCAGTTCACAGGGTGGGTCCTACGAGCAGTACTTC.

This chain connects TRBV7-2 to TRBJ1-6; tentatively, D is TRBD1 (5 bases). V lost 3 bases to trimming and J lost 7 bases, with 16 bases between them. Germline V CDR1 and CDR2: SGHTA, FQGNSA. This CDR3 region has 16 residues. CDR3 region: CASSLGGSGLNSPLHF. The CDR3 nucleotides are TGTGCCAGCAGCTTGGGGGGGTCGGGATTGAATTCACCCCTCCACTTT.

The J gene is TRBJ1-2, the V gene TRBV7-9, with a weak D call TRBD1 (6 bases). With 5 bases removed from V and 4 bases from J, the gap between germline ends came to 14 bases. The CDR3 is 14 residues long. CDR1 SEHNR and CDR2 FQNEAQ come from the germline V gene (reference sequence). This CDR3 is CASSPPRGGYGYTF. CDR3 DNA: TGTGCCAGCAGCCCGCCCAGGGGCGGCTATGGCTACACCTTC.

The V and J genes are TRBV18 and TRBJ2-2, with a tentative D call TRBD1 (5 bases). The CDR3 loop spans 15 amino acids. CDR1 KGHSH and CDR2 LQKENI come from the germline V gene. The germline V and J ends were trimmed by 3 bases and 0 bases, with 8 bases remaining between them. CDR3 DNA sequence: TGTGCCAGCTCACCCAGGGATACGAACACCGGGGAGCTGTTTTTT. Its translation: CASSPRDTNTGELFF.

V and J are TRBV2 and TRBJ1-3; 8 nucleotides line up with TRBD1. This CDR3 comprises 14 residues. CDR1 is SNHLY and CDR2 is FYNNEI in the germline V gene. V shed 4 bases, J shed 11 bases, and the junction held 10 bases outside the gene matches. CDR3: CASSGPRDRWAIYF. CDR3 DNA sequence: TGTGCCAGCAGTGGCCCCAGGGACAGGTGGGCCATATATTTT.

The chain couples TRBV6-5 to TRBJ2-5; TRBD1 might be the D (6 bases). Trimming cost V 5 bases and J 1 base, with 14 bases left between them. CDR3 length: 15 amino acids. Looked up from germline, CDR1 is MNHEY and CDR2 is SVGAGI. CDR3 nucleotide sequence: TGTGCCAGCAGTCCCTCAGCGGACAGCCAAGAGACCCAGTACTTC. Translating gives CASSPSADSQETQYF.

This chain uses TRBV18 with TRBJ2-7; 8 nucleotides match TRBD2. Germline V gene lookup returns CDR1 KGHSH and CDR2 LQKENI. J lost 5 bases, V lost 6 bases, and 9 bases had no gene match. The CDR3 sequence is 14 residues long. The CDR3: CASSPGGGRNEQYF. The CDR3 DNA sequence: TGTGCCAGCTCCCCCGGGGGGGGTCGGAACGAGCAGTACTTC.

The chain is built from TRBV28 and TRBJ2-6; 7 bases fit TRBD2. V shed 5 bases, J shed 1 base, and the junction held 2 bases outside the gene matches. The CDR3 loop spans 15 amino acids. Germline CDR1 and CDR2: MDHEN and SYDVKM. CDR3 DNA sequence: TGTGCCAGCAGTCCAGCGGGATCTGGGGCCAACGTCCTGACTTTC. Translated, it gives CASSPAGSGANVLTF.

This clone came up a few times. V and J are TRBV29-1 and TRBJ1-3, with D possibly matching TRBD1 (6 bases). CDR1 is SQVTM and CDR2 is ANQGSEA in the germline V gene. V was cut by 7 bases and J by 3 bases, with 13 bases left in between. The CDR3 runs to 13 residues. Here the CDR3 DNA reads TGCAGCGCCATGAGGGGGAATGGAAACACCATATATTTT. This gives the protein CSAMRGNGNTIYF.

The V gene is TRBV29-1, the J gene TRBJ2-1, with D possibly TRBD2 on 5 matching bases. Trimming took 6 bases from V and 5 from J, leaving 8 bases between them. CDR1 is SQVTM and CDR2 is ANQGSEA in the germline V gene. The CDR3 runs 11 residues. The CDR3 sequence: CSVRRNNEQFF. CDR3 coding DNA: TGCAGCGTCCGGAGGAACAATGAGCAGTTCTTC.

V and J are TRBV6-5 and TRBJ1-2; 9 bases line up with TRBD1. The CDR3 is 13 residues long. Per germline, CDR1 MNHEY and CDR2 SVGAGI. With V trimmed by 7 bases and J by 8 bases, 8 bases remained unmatched. The CDR3 DNA reads TGTGCCAGCAACCACAGGGGGCTGGGAGGCTACACCTTC. Amino acid sequence: CASNHRGLGGYTF.

This rearrangement joins TRBV2 to TRBJ2-7; 13 nucleotides match TRBD2. The CDR3 length is 13 residues. Losses at the gene ends were 8 bases for V and 5 bases for J; bases not matched to a gene: 3. The V gene's germline CDR1 is SNHLY and CDR2 FYNNEI. The CDR3 coding sequence is TGTGCCAGCGGACTAGCGGGAGCCCACGAGCAGTACTTC. It yields the protein CASGLAGAHEQYF.

The rearrangement links TRBV10-3 to TRBJ1-1; no reliable D call. Between the trimmed V and J ends, which lost 3 bases and 6 bases, there was a span of 17 bases. Germline V gene sequence: CDR1 ENHRY, CDR2 SYGVKD. The CDR3 totals 15 residues. CDR3 residues: CAISDSRTLRAEAFF. The CDR3 coding sequence is TGTGCCATCAGTGACTCCAGGACCCTGCGGGCTGAAGCTTTCTTT.

CDR3 coding DNA: TGTGCCAGCAGTCCGACAGGTACGGCGGGAAACACCATATATTTT. It encodes CASSPTGTAGNTIYF. The chain links TRBV6-5 to TRBJ1-3, with a possible D match to TRBD1 (6 bases). Germline-derived CDR1 and CDR2 are MNHEY and SVGAGI. Trimming shortened V by 5 bases and J by 4 bases, and 15 bases separated the two germline ends. There are 15 residues in the CDR3.

The gene calls are TRBV5-1 and TRBJ2-4; perhaps TRBD1 as D (6 bases). Germline assignment: CDR1 SGHRS and CDR2 YFSETQ. V lost 4 bases and J lost 6, with 17 bases in between. The CDR3 runs to 15 residues. This CDR3 reads CASSRETGGGNIQYF. The CDR3 nucleotides read TGCGCCAGCAGCCGAGAGACAGGAGGAGGAAACATTCAGTACTTC.

In its sample, this clone was seen a few times. This chain joins TRBV27 and TRBJ1-6; perhaps TRBD1 as D (5 bases). V was trimmed by 5 bases and J by 2 bases, leaving 13 bases between them. CDR1 MNHEY and CDR2 SMNVEV come from the germline V gene (reference sequence). CDR3 length equals 16 residues. This CDR3 reads CASSQGTSAYNSPLHF. CDR3 in DNA: TGTGCCAGCAGTCAGGGAACCAGCGCCTATAATTCACCCCTCCACTTT.

The CDR3 sequence is CASSFETGSYNSPLHF. The DNA for the CDR3 is TGTGCCAGCAGCTTCGAGACGGGGTCCTATAATTCACCCCTCCACTTT. V and J are TRBV5-8 and TRBJ1-6; no definite D call. The CDR3 spans 16 residues. Trimming pared 2 bases from V and 1 base from J, leaving 10 bases between. Germline loops: CDR1 SGHTS, CDR2 YDEGEE.

The genes are TRBV19 and TRBJ1-4, with 7 nucleotides matching TRBD1. V shed 6 bases, J shed 5 bases, and the junction held 9 bases outside the gene matches. The CDR3 is 15 residues long. Looked up from germline, CDR1 is LNHDA and CDR2 is SQIVND (reference sequence). This chain's CDR3 is CASRWTGSGNEKLFF. In DNA form, the CDR3 reads TGTGCCAGTAGGTGGACAGGCTCTGGGAATGAAAAACTGTTTTTT.

This clone was seen a single time. The chain has TRBV28 and TRBJ2-7; 7 bases map to TRBD2. The junction had 13 bases not matched to a gene; V was cut back by 8 bases and J by 3 bases. The CDR3 sequence is 15 residues long. Germline assignment: CDR1 MDHEN and CDR2 SYDVKM. CDR3 nucleotides: TGTGCCAGCTATATGGAGGCTAGCGGAGGCTACGAGCAGTACTTC. Amino acid sequence: CASYMEASGGYEQYF.

V gene TRBV5-5 combines with J gene TRBJ2-7; 10 bases line up with TRBD1. V dropped 4 bases and J dropped 5; count of bases not matched to a gene: 6. The CDR3 length is 14 residues. In germline, CDR1 is SGHKS, CDR2 YYEKEE (reference sequence). CDR3 loop: CASSPGTGVDEQYF. The DNA of the CDR3 is TGTGCCAGCAGCCCCGGGACAGGGGTTGACGAGCAGTACTTC.

This rearrangement joins TRBV7-2 to TRBJ2-7, with 14 bases that match TRBD2. The CDR3 sequence is 15 residues long. From germline, CDR1 is SGHTA and CDR2 FQGNSA. The trim removed 1 base at V and 6 bases at J, leaving 2 bases unmatched. CDR3 DNA sequence: TGTGCCAGCAGCTTAGACGGGACTAGCGGGAGCGAGCAGTACTTC. This encodes CASSLDGTSGSEQYF.

CDR3 region: CASSLSRGHGETQYF. As DNA, the CDR3 is TGTGCCAGCAGCTTAAGTAGGGGACACGGAGAGACCCAGTACTTC. J is TRBJ2-5 and V is TRBV5-4; D is perhaps TRBD1 (6 bases). Trimming removed 2 bases at V and 4 bases at J, with 15 bases between. The germline V gene encodes CDR1 SGHNT and CDR2 YYREEE (reference sequence). This CDR3 region has 15 residues. The full variable domain, with the rest looked up from reference TRBV5-4 and TRBJ2-5, is ETGVTQSPTHLIKTRGQQVTLRCSSQSGHNTVSWYQQALGQGPQFIFQYYREEENGRGNFPPRFSGLQFPNYSSELNVNALELDDSALYLCASSLSRGHGETQYFGPGTRLLVL.